This T cell receptor beta chain was retrieved from a study of PD-1 blockade in classical Hodgkin lymphoma. Sequenced by immunoSEQ multiplex PCR; TCRdb stores in-frame clones only, minus some. The table lists about 28,000 clones, about 86% of them singletons. This clone was counted a few times. Antigen specificity is unknown. Germline CDR1 reads SGHRS; CDR2 reads YFSETQ. With 2 bases removed from V and 4 bases from J, the gap between germline ends came to 10 bases. The CDR3 is made up of 13 amino acids. Each patient's relapse followed autologous stem cell transplantation, and brentuximab vedotin exposure varied. The investigators isolated CD8+ T cells from thawed PBMCs using magnetic negative selection. Regarding the study as a whole: Exclusion covered patients beginning nivolumab under 1 year post-ASCT.

V gene TRBV5-1 combines with J gene TRBJ2-7, with D perhaps TRBD1 or TRBD2 (6 bases each). Sequenced material: CD8+ T cells from blood, taken at baseline. The sequence was collected from a human donor with classical Hodgkin lymphoma. CDR3 DNA sequence: TGCGCCAGCAGCTTTGGAGGGGGTTACGAGCAGTACTTC. Translating it yields CASSFGGGYEQYF.